The clone carrying this TCR beta chain was picked up a small number of times. Germline V lookup: CDR1 LGHNT, CDR2 FRNRAP. V gave up 2 bases and J gave up 1 base, with 6 bases separating them. The CDR3 has 14 residues. The sample comes from a study of cytomegalovirus exposure and HLA in healthy donors. PCR primers comprised 60 Vbeta and 13 Jbeta primers. Method: immunoSEQ multiplex PCR; TCRdb's copy keeps in-frame clones and lacks some. Among about 90,000 clones, approximately 79% were seen once, and the ten largest hold 2.7%. Material for sequencing was PBMCs. The chain employs TRBV12-5 and TRBJ1-5, with D perhaps TRBD1 (6 bases). This receptor was obtained from a man aged 30 to 45 in good health and CMV-seronegative. The CDR3: CASGLRGSNQPQHF. As DNA, the CDR3 is TGTGCTAGTGGTTTGAGGGGGAGCAATCAGCCCCAGCATTTT.